This T cell receptor beta chain was sequenced during a study of Graves' ophthalmopathy and Graves' hyperthyroidism. Study at large: Peripheral blood samples were taken at initial diagnosis, before any treatment. Study-level points and caveats: Distinction of ophthalmopathy from stable hyperthyroidism by a 13-signature model reached approximately 88% sensitivity and 65% to 83% specificity. Both a roughly 64% sensitivity and an approximately 72% specificity characterized the model's predictions of ophthalmopathy progression.

The germline V gene encodes CDR1 PRHDT and CDR2 FYEKMQ (reference sequence). Trimming left V 5 bases short and J 5 bases short, with 19 bases between. The CDR3 consists of 15 residues. This clonotype was recorded many times. Its cognate antigen is unknown. As diagnostic evidence, clinical symptoms, serum thyroxine, TRAb, thyroid ultrasound and orbital computed tomography were relied upon. Using RNA transcripts, the TCR beta CDR3 regions were amplified. Investigators did first-round RT-PCR with HTBI primers, then second-round multiplex PCR. TCRdb fed the multiplex PCR reads into MiXCR, producing one record per CDR3 protein. The sample lists about 400,000 distinct CDR3 sequences, approximately 15% seen once, with 5.5% to 7% in the top ten.

The chain combines TRBV13 with TRBJ2-7; a possible D gene is TRBD1 (6 bases). The sequence derives from a woman aged 18-30 years with stable Graves' hyperthyroidism. Sequenced sample: peripheral blood. CDR3 in amino acids: CASSHGEGELDEQYF. As DNA, the CDR3 is TGTGCCAGCAGCCATGGTGAGGGGGAGTTGGACGAGCAGTACTTC.